What follows is one T cell receptor beta chain and its context. In this sample, this clonotype turned up a few times. It has no known antigen specificity. Base qualities are not recorded, but no much larger clone differs from it by a single base. The data were produced on an Illumina NovaSeq 6000. cDNA libraries for TCRalpha and TCRbeta were prepared by 5'RACE using constant-segment primers, with sample barcodes and unique molecular identifiers added. Trizol reagent was used to extract RNA from every sample. The libraries were amplified in two PCR steps, and the second step added a second sample barcode and Illumina TruSeq adapters. Libraries were sequenced on an Illumina NovaSeq with 2 x 150 bp paired-end reads. In the original analysis: Demultiplexing of reads and collapsing into UMI-guided consensus sequences were performed with migec v1.2.7. Using mixcr v2.1.11, the UMI consensuses were aligned to TRA and TRB V and J templates and assembled into clonotypes. A clonotype was counted as expanded or contracted only if both edgeR and NoisET called the change significant, with noise models trained on biological replicates. For edgeR calls, a false discovery rate-adjusted p below 0.01 and a log2 fold-change threshold of 1 were applied. As an exploratory analysis of dynamics, max-normalized trajectories of the 1000 most abundant clonotypes were examined by PCA with hierarchical clustering. Separately sequenced CD4+ and CD8+ repertoires were used to assign a CD4 or CD8 phenotype to each responding clone. TCRdb ran its own pipeline on the public reads, namely fastp trimming at Q25 and MiXCR clone calling, and kept in-frame beta chains. Entries are consolidated by CDR3 protein sequence, retaining the most common genes and DNA. In this record, the V and J calls reflect TCRdb's handling and not the investigators' own analysis. The sample table contains some 110,000 distinct CDR3 sequences; only one count was recorded for about 15% of them. Clones ranked in the top ten supply approximately 28% of the sample.

Ficoll-Paque density gradient centrifugation was the method used to isolate PBMCs. V is reduced by 2 bases and J by 4 bases, leaving a spacing of 9 bases between them. The CDR3 runs 14 amino acids, cysteine and phenylalanine included. The entry retains the CDR3 DNA only, 42 bases that are in frame from base 1. From a lookup of the germline V gene (reference sequence), CDR1 and CDR2 are SEHNR and FQNEAQ. The data originate from a study of T-cell memory formation after mild COVID-19 (dated by TCRdb to about 2021). Background for the entire study: Most TCR sequence clusters were specific to one of the two donors. In two donors, T-cell clones that expanded and contracted after mild COVID-19 were followed by sequencing TCRalpha and TCRbeta repertoires longitudinally. Two young, previously healthy adult volunteers made up the cohort, one male and one female.

The full study reports these points: The second-wave clones that peaked on day 37 were not confirmed to be SARS-CoV-2 specific. Only a couple of mild cases were covered by the study, and larger cohorts that include severe cases with pre-infection samples were considered necessary. Contracting CD4+ clones were located mainly in the CM and EM memory subsets, whereas CD8+ clones were found to be enriched in EMRA. The detection of some responding clones in pre-infection memory suggests that pre-existing cross-reactive memory T cells joined the SARS-CoV-2 response. Clones that contracted from day 15 to 85 showed balanced CD4/CD8 phenotypes, whereas a second wave of clones that expanded from day 15 to 37 leaned towards CD4+.

The origin of this receptor is an adult woman who had mild COVID-19 (a few samples of this study predate the infection). The sample titles of this study are shuffled in the database, so cell type and time point are left out; the donor was told from shared clones. In this chain, TRBV7-9 is recombined with TRBJ2-1; the D gene is perhaps TRBD2, on 5 matching bases. The sequenced sample consisted of PBMCs or a T cell subset sorted from them (not recorded which). The sequenced DNA is TGTGCCAGCAGCTTAAACAGCGGATACAATGAGCAGTTCTTC. The translation is CASSLNSGYNEQFF.